Shown below are 3 T cell receptor beta chains from a single sample sequenced in a study of CXCR3-negative and CXCR3-positive naive CD8 T cells. The libraries of TRB cDNA were constructed through 5' RACE using UMI labels. TCRdb re-called the 5' RACE reads and gives one entry per CDR3 protein, without DNA. The table lists about 130,000 distinct CDR3 sequences, with 0.29% in the top ten. The sample was naive CXCR3- CD8+ T cells from blood. Subset denoted: CD45RO-CCR7+CD27+CD95- naive CD8+ T cells lacking CXCR3 (TNR3-). The receptor source for this set is a human donor in good health. Some clones in this sample may be carry-over from other donors' samples.

This chain uses TRBV7-6 with TRBJ2-2; TCRdb picks TRBD1, but there is no DNA to check that call. Looked up from germline, CDR1 is SGHVS and CDR2 is FNYEAQ. The CDR3 is 16 amino acids. The CDR3 here is CASSLGYPSNTGELFF.

The genes are TRBV30 and TRBJ2-7. The CDR3 contains 13 residues. CDR1 and CDR2 (germline): GTSNPN, SVGIG (reference sequence). CDR3 region: CAGYEGSSYEQYF.

The chain employs TRBV27 and TRBJ2-1; TCRdb gives TRBD2 as the D gene, but with no DNA this cannot be confirmed. CDR3 length equals 14 residues. Germline V CDR1 and CDR2: MNHEY, SMNVEV (reference sequence). CDR3: CASRGSGVYNEQFF.